This record covers a single TCR beta chain. Its antigen is currently unknown. Treatment specified: approximately 9-day PBMC culture with coronavirus spike peptide pools or control peptides (ViraFEST assay). This entry belongs to a study of vaccination and CD4 T cells after COVID-19. Sequenced with the Oncomine TCR Beta short-read assay was DNA taken from cultured CD4+ T cells. Genomic DNA was drawn out of CD4+ T cells grown in culture. TCRdb ran MiXCR on the PCR reads and lists one entry per CDR3 protein. The top ten hold 15% to 20% of the sample, which has under 20,000 distinct CDR3 sequences, roughly 73% seen once. This CDR3 region has 18 residues. Trimming cost V 7 bases and J 0 bases; bases outside gene matches: 15. Germline V gene data show CDR1 as ENHRY and CDR2 as SYGVKD.

The material sequenced was CD4+ T cells from blood, cultured in vitro, taken after SARS-CoV-2 vaccination. The TCR was taken from a human donor who received a COVID-19 vaccine. The chain recombines TRBV10-3 with TRBJ1-2; TRBD1 agrees at 9 bases. The chain's CDR3 is CAIKGPEDRGHPNYGYTF. In DNA, the CDR3 is TGTGCCATCAAAGGCCCGGAGGACAGGGGCCATCCTAACTATGGCTACACCTTC.